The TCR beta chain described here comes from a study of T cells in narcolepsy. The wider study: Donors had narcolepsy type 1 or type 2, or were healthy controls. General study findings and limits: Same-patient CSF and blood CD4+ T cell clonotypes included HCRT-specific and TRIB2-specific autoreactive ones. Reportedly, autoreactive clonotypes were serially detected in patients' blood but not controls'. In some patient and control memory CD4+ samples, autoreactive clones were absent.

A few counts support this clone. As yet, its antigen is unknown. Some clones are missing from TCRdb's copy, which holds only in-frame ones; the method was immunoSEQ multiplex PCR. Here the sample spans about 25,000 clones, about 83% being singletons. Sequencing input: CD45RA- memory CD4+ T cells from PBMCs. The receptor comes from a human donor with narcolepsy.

CDR3 coding DNA: TGCAGCACACAAAGGGGGCTCGCGAACACTGAAGCTTTCTTT. It codes for CSTQRGLANTEAFF. This rearrangement joins TRBV29-1 to TRBJ1-1; 7 bases agree with TRBD1. The CDR3 is 14 amino acids. CDR1 and CDR2 (germline): SQVTM, ANQGSEA. V lost 8 bases to trimming and J lost 1 base; unmatched junction nucleotides: 10.